This T cell receptor (beta chain) was profiled in a study of shared clonotypes between healthy human individuals. The CDR3 consists of 13 residues. The V end was cut by 5 bases, the J end by 4 bases, with 8 bases between. CDR1 and CDR2 (germline): SEHNR, FQNEAQ (reference sequence). Clones were sequenced by immunoSEQ multiplex PCR, and TCRdb holds only the in-frame ones, with some missing. The sample holds approximately 500,000 clones, 96% seen once. The chain is built from TRBV7-9 and TRBJ1-4; D remains ambiguous. Specimen: naive CD4+ T cells sorted from blood. Subset defined: CD45RA+ positively selected. The source is a woman in her 30s in good health. This CDR3 is CASSRDRNEKLFF. Written as DNA, the CDR3 is TGTGCCAGCAGCCGTGACCGTAATGAAAAACTGTTTTTT.